One sample yielded the 23 T cell receptor beta chains listed below, sequenced in a study of T cells in Graves' hyperthyroidism and ophthalmopathy. Amplified TCR beta CDR3 regions derived from RNA transcripts. First-round RT-PCR of the TCR CDR3 relied on the HTBI primer set. TCRdb re-derived calls from the multiplex PCR reads in MiXCR, one entry per CDR3 protein. The data hold about 360,000 distinct CDR3 sequences, with just under 25% observed a single time. The sequencing input was blood. Receptor source: a man in his forties or fifties with Graves' hyperthyroidism.

The sample holds a few counts of this clonotype. The V and J genes are TRBV3-1 and TRBJ1-1, with unresolved D. V lost 0 bases to trimming and J lost 7 bases, with 6 bases between them. Germline V gene data show CDR1 as LGHDT and CDR2 as YNNKEL (reference sequence). The CDR3 consists of 12 residues. The CDR3 loop is CASSQDLGEAFF. In nucleotides, the CDR3 is TGTGCCAGCAGCCAAGATCTAGGTGAAGCTTTCTTT.

This clonotype was seen a few times. The chain links TRBV5-1 to TRBJ2-7; D call uncertain. Trimming took 2 bases from V and 1 from J, leaving 10 bases between them. Germline CDR1 is SGHRS and CDR2 is YFSETQ. The CDR3 spans 14 residues. The CDR3 DNA reads TGCGCCAGCAGCTTCCGGACGGGTTCCTACGAGCAGTACTTC. It is translated as CASSFRTGSYEQYF. The full variable domain, with the rest looked up from reference TRBV5-1 and TRBJ2-7, is KAGVTQTPRYLIKTRGQQVTLSCSPISGHRSVSWYQQTPGQGLQFLFEYFSETQRNKGNFPGRFSGRQFSNSRSEMNVSTLELGDSALYLCASSFRTGSYEQYFGPGTRLTVT.

In this sample, this clonotype turned up many times. The chain uses TRBV11-2 and TRBJ2-7; D not resolved. The CDR3 runs 16 residues. V was pared by 2 bases and J by 6 bases, with 20 bases between. CDR1 and CDR2 from the germline V gene are SGHAT and FQNNGV. The CDR3 DNA follows: TGTGCCAGCAGCTTAAGAAGGCAGGCGAGCCAGGTCGAGCAGTACTTC. It yields the protein CASSLRRQASQVEQYF.

The gene calls are TRBV11-2 and TRBJ2-5, with D maybe TRBD2 (5 bases). The CDR3 extends over 14 amino acids. Trimming stripped 0 bases from V and 4 bases from J, with 9 bases between. The V gene's germline CDR1 is SGHAT and CDR2 FQNNGV. CDR3 protein: CASSLDSGVETQYF. CDR3 DNA sequence: TGTGCCAGCAGCTTAGATTCCGGGGTAGAGACCCAGTACTTC.

The chain combines TRBV7-9 with TRBJ2-2; tentatively, D is TRBD1 (6 bases). V dropped 6 bases and J dropped 6 bases, with 11 bases sitting between them. Per germline, CDR1 SEHNR and CDR2 FQNEAQ (reference sequence). This CDR3 has 13 residues. The CDR3 DNA sequence: TGTGCCAGCAGAGTACAGGGCTCCGGGGAGCTGTTTTTT. It encodes CASRVQGSGELFF.

The sample holds many counts of this clonotype. The chain carries TRBV11-2 and TRBJ2-5; TRBD1 aligns across 9 bases. The length of the CDR3 is 16 residues. Trimming took 3 bases from V and 5 from J; bases not matched to a gene: 10. Germline V lookup: CDR1 SGHAT, CDR2 FQNNGV. The chain's CDR3 is CASSFGTGTVGETQYF. In DNA form, the CDR3 reads TGTGCCAGCAGCTTTGGGACAGGGACGGTTGGGGAGACCCAGTACTTC.

This clonotype was seen at least ten times. The chain links TRBV6-2 or TRBV6-3 to TRBJ2-1; the match to TRBD2 covers 10 bases. CDR3 size: 18 residues. Germline V gives CDR1 MNHEY, CDR2 SVGEGT. V gave up 0 bases and J gave up 5 bases; unmatched junction bases: 10. The CDR3: CASSYSMLAGATDNEQFF. For the CDR3, the DNA is TGTGCCAGCAGTTACTCGATGCTAGCGGGAGCTACTGACAATGAGCAGTTCTTC.

Turning to this clonotype: At one end the junction does not follow the germline gene, possibly because of a read error. The V and J genes are TRBV29-1 and TRBJ1-2; D is unresolved. CDR3 length equals 13 residues. Germline CDR1 reads SQVTM; CDR2 reads ANQGSEA. CDR3 amino acids: CSVEEAFIYGYTF. The CDR3 DNA is TGCAGCGTCGAAGAAGCGTTCATCTATGGCTACACCTTC.

This clonotype turned up a few times. The chain has TRBV29-1 and TRBJ2-1; D is ambiguous. The germline V gene encodes CDR1 SQVTM and CDR2 ANQGSEA. Trimming cost V 0 bases and J 0 bases, with 15 bases left between them. CDR3 length: 17 residues. CDR3 sequence (DNA): TGCAGCGTTGAAGATCCCTTTGGGCGGCCCTCCTACAATGAGCAGTTCTTC. Translated, it gives CSVEDPFGRPSYNEQFF.

This clonotype has just one count. The rearrangement joins TRBV6-2 or TRBV6-3 to TRBJ1-2; no clear D. Germline assignment: CDR1 MNHEY and CDR2 SVGEGT. Deletions cut 0 bases from V and 3 bases from J, with 8 bases between. The CDR3 contains 14 residues. In DNA form, the CDR3 reads TGTGCCAGCAGTTACTCTTACGGGGACTATGGCTACACCTTC. This codes for CASSYSYGDYGYTF.

This clonotype has a single count. V usage is TRBV5-1 and J usage is TRBJ1-4; no clear D. This CDR3 comprises 15 residues. V lost 0 bases to trimming and J lost 7 bases, with 13 bases between them. The germline gives CDR1 SGHRS, CDR2 YFSETQ. This chain's CDR3 is CASSLVPVAAEKLFF. CDR3 in DNA: TGCGCCAGCAGCTTGGTACCAGTCGCGGCTGAAAAACTGTTTTTT. The entire variable domain, with the rest obtained from reference TRBV5-1 and TRBJ1-4, is as follows: KAGVTQTPRYLIKTRGQQVTLSCSPISGHRSVSWYQQTPGQGLQFLFEYFSETQRNKGNFPGRFSGRQFSNSRSEMNVSTLELGDSALYLCASSLVPVAAEKLFFGSGTQLSVL.

The table lists this clonotype with a few counts. This could be a read error, since a much larger clone is one nucleotide away. CDR3 bases: TGTGCCAACAGTACCGGCGGCGGCATTGGGAATGAGCAGTTCTTC. As protein: CANSTGGGIGNEQFF. The chain couples TRBV6-2 or TRBV6-3 to TRBJ2-7; unclear D gene. The DNA end is a closer match to TRBJ2-1, so the J assignment may be wrong. Germline lookup yields CDR1 MNHEY and CDR2 SVGEGT. The CDR3 covers 15 residues.

This chain connects TRBV20-1 to TRBJ2-3, with D maybe TRBD2 (6 bases). The CDR3 consists of 14 residues. With 3 bases removed from V and 2 bases from J, the gap between germline ends came to 12 bases. Looked up from germline, CDR1 is DFQATT and CDR2 is SNEGSKA (reference sequence). The CDR3 bases are TGCAGTGCTAGGGGGGGACTCTCCACAGATACGCAGTATTTT. Residues: CSARGGLSTDTQYF.

This clonotype was observed many times. The chain is built from TRBV6-2 or TRBV6-3 and TRBJ2-4; D may correspond to TRBD1 or TRBD2 (5 bases each). V gave up 2 bases and J gave up 9 bases, with 11 bases separating them. The CDR3 has 13 residues. Germline-derived CDR1 and CDR2 are MNHEY and SVGEGT. The CDR3 loop is CASSYGGALIQYF. CDR3 DNA: TGTGCCAGCAGTTACGGGGGAGCGCTCATTCAGTACTTC.

This clonotype appeared a few times. This chain connects TRBV6-1 to TRBJ1-4; possibly TRBD1 for D (6 bases). Trimming cost V 2 bases and J 8 bases, with 12 bases left between them. The germline gives CDR1 MNHNS, CDR2 SASEGT. The CDR3 loop spans 14 amino acids. CDR3: CASSEHRAEEKLFF. The CDR3 DNA reads TGTGCCAGCAGTGAACACAGGGCGGAGGAAAAACTGTTTTTT.

As concerns this clonotype: The junction departs from the called germline gene at one end, perhaps through a read error. The chain employs TRBV4-1 and TRBJ2-7, with D possibly being TRBD1 or TRBD2 (5 bases each). The length of the CDR3 is 18 residues. Germline V gene sequence: CDR1 MGHRA, CDR2 YSYEKL. The CDR3 loop is CASSHGTGDRGLSYEQYF. The DNA of the CDR3 is TGTGCCAGCAGCCATGGGACCGGGGATCGAGGCCTCTCCTACGAGCAGTACTTC.

The chain employs TRBV20-1 and TRBJ1-1; the match to TRBD1 covers 11 bases. Germline CDR1 DFQATT, CDR2 SNEGSKA (reference sequence). The CDR3 has 12 residues. Trimming at V came to 5 bases and at J to 6 bases, leaving 2 bases not matched to a gene. CDR3: CSAGTGGSEAFF. Here the CDR3 DNA reads TGCAGTGCTGGGACAGGGGGATCTGAAGCTTTCTTT.

The V call is TRBV14, the J call TRBJ2-1; the match to TRBD2 covers 7 bases. Germline CDR1 reads SGHDN; CDR2 reads FVKESK. V shed 4 bases and J 0 bases; nucleotides not matched to a gene: 6. The CDR3 totals 16 residues. The CDR3 spells CASSRAGVSSYNEQFF. In DNA form, the CDR3 reads TGTGCCAGCAGCCGGGCGGGAGTGAGCTCCTACAATGAGCAGTTCTTC.

This clonotype was counted only a few times. V is TRBV5-4 and J is TRBJ1-1; D is ambiguous. The CDR3 contains 15 residues. Germline V gene sequence: CDR1 SGHNT, CDR2 YYREEE (reference sequence). With 0 bases removed from V and 3 bases from J, the gap between germline ends came to 12 bases. This CDR3 is CASSLVSERDTEAFF. As DNA, the CDR3 is TGTGCCAGCAGCTTGGTATCAGAGAGGGACACTGAAGCTTTCTTT.

This chain uses TRBV11-2 with TRBJ1-1; D unclear. This CDR3 contains 14 residues. V was clipped by 0 bases and J by 2 bases, with 7 bases between them. Germline CDR1 is SGHAT and CDR2 is FQNNGV. The DNA for the CDR3 is TGTGCCAGCAGCTTAGAGGCACCTAACACTGAAGCTTTCTTT. The encoded protein is CASSLEAPNTEAFF.

This clonotype appeared a few times. V is TRBV5-6 and J is TRBJ1-1; 9 nucleotides align to TRBD1. Germline CDR1 SGHDT, CDR2 YYEEEE. The CDR3 spans 15 residues. V lost 1 base, J lost 6 bases, and 7 bases stayed unmatched. The CDR3 DNA reads TGTGCCAGCAGCTTGTTTACAGGGGGCGCCTCTGAAGCTTTCTTT. It specifies CASSLFTGGASEAFF. Filled out from reference TRBV5-6 and TRBJ1-1, the complete variable domain reads DAGVTQSPTHLIKTRGQQVTLRCSPKSGHDTVSWYQQALGQGPQFIFQYYEEEERQRGNFPDRFSGHQFPNYSSELNVNALLLGDSALYLCASSLFTGGASEAFFGQGTRLTVV.

The chain employs TRBV5-1 and TRBJ1-4; possible D gene TRBD1, 6 bases. Trimming pared 4 bases from V and 10 bases from J, leaving 20 bases between. The CDR3 runs to 15 residues. In germline, CDR1 is SGHRS, CDR2 YFSETQ. The CDR3 loop is CASSRGDGVVRKLFF. CDR3 DNA: TGCGCCAGCAGCAGGGGGGACGGCGTGGTGAGAAAACTGTTTTTT.

This clonotype was observed at least ten times. The chain combines TRBV28 with TRBJ2-1, with TRBD1 identical over 10 bases. From germline, CDR1 is MDHEN and CDR2 SYDVKM. The CDR3 has 15 amino acids. The ends lost 0 bases at V and 8 bases at J; junction bases unmatched: 4. DNA for the CDR3: TGTGCCAGCAGTTTATGGGGGACAGGGGTCCATGAGCAGTTCTTC. It is translated as CASSLWGTGVHEQFF.